One T cell receptor beta chain is described in this entry. TCRdb's copy holds only in-frame clones and misses some; the assay was immunoSEQ multiplex PCR. This sample has over 100,000 clones; approximately 90% occur once, and the top ten carry more than 15%. This entry is derived from a study of T cell responses to AZD1222 COVID-19 vaccine. Study overall: Pooled samples include second doses given at about 4 or 12 weeks.

The material was peripheral blood, obtained on day 0 of AZD1222 vaccination. The TCR was taken from an adult in good health.

The CDR3: CASSSIRQSSNTIYF. In DNA, the CDR3 is TGTGCCAGCAGCTCGATTCGACAATCAAGTAACACCATATATTTT. The chain couples TRBV5-6 to TRBJ1-3, with D unclear. The CDR3 has 15 residues. From germline, CDR1 is SGHDT and CDR2 YYEEEE. V lost 3 bases, J lost 7 bases, and 17 bases lay in between.